The entry below describes one T cell receptor (beta chain). Germline V gene sequence: CDR1 LNHDA, CDR2 SQIVND (reference sequence). This CDR3 spans 14 amino acids. V shed 8 bases and J shed 0 bases, with 13 bases lying between them. The repertoire was sequenced with immunoSEQ multiplex PCR; TCRdb's copy has only in-frame clones and lacks some. The profile shows 100,000 to 150,000 clones, roughly 92% of them singletons. The sample is drawn from a study of control samples from healthy donors and cancer patients. The sequence was collected from a man of 80 years or more with head and neck cancer. V gene TRBV19 combines with J gene TRBJ1-2; D gene uncertain. Sequences were obtained from PBMCs. The chain's CDR3 is CASSRYRANYGYTF. In nucleotides, the CDR3 is TGTGCCAGTTCCCGATATCGGGCTAACTATGGCTACACCTTC.